This is a list of T cell receptor beta chains from one sample in a study of blood T cells in healthy people across ages. One entry per CDR3 protein, called by TCRdb with MiXCR from the 5' RACE reads. The table records 590,000 or so distinct CDR3 sequences, about 30% of them present only once. Sample: blood. These receptors all stem from an elderly woman in good health. CDR3s include the opening cysteine and the closing phenylalanine or tryptophan. A D gene is named only where the DNA matches it firmly. Some rows have no size entry. The others give once, few or many, or a class for an expanded clone.

J gene,D gene,V gene,clone size,CDR3 DNA,CDR3 protein
TRBJ2-1,-,TRBV3-1,-,TGTGCCAGCGGCACCCGGCTCAATAAGCAGTTCTTC,CASGTRLNKQFF
TRBJ1-3,-,TRBV6-6,-,TGTGCCAGCAGCCCTGGACGGCTGAGCCCTGGAAACACCATATATTTT,CASSPGRLSPGNTIYF
TRBJ2-4,TRBD1,TRBV11-2,many,TGTGCCAGCAGCTTAGGAGGTTGGGACAGGGGGTTCCTCCTAGCCAAAAACATTCAGTACTTC,CASSLGGWDRGFLLAKNIQYF
TRBJ1-2,TRBD1,TRBV30,many,TGTGCCTGGAGTCCCGGGACAGTCAACTATGGCTACACCTTC,CAWSPGTVNYGYTF
TRBJ1-6,-,TRBV6-5,once,TGTGCCAGCAGCCGAGCAGGGGCGAATTCACCCCTCCACTTT,CASSRAGANSPLHF
TRBJ1-2,-,TRBV29-1,many,TGCAGCGTTGAAGATCGGGGACACTATGGCTACACCTTC,CSVEDRGHYGYTF
TRBJ1-5,-,TRBV28,many,TGTGCCAGCAGTACCCGGAAGCAAAGCAATCAGCCCCAGCATTTT,CASSTRKQSNQPQHF
TRBJ2-5,-,TRBV6-6,-,TGTGCCACCGAGCGGGTGATGAGCGAGACCCAGTACTTC,CATERVMSETQYF
TRBJ1-2,-,TRBV7-2,-,TGTGCCAGCAGTGAAACAGTCGGAATAATAGCTAACTATGGCTACACCTTC,CASSETVGIIANYGYTF
TRBJ2-5,-,TRBV5-1,-,TGCGCCAGCAGCTTGGCCCAGTCTTCGCGGGAGACCCAGTACTTC,CASSLAQSSRETQYF
TRBJ2-1,TRBD1,TRBV9,-,TGTGCCGGCAGCGAGCAGACAGGGAATGAGAATGAGCAGTTCTTC,CAGSEQTGNENEQFF
TRBJ2-1,TRBD2,TRBV19,few,TGTGCCAGTAGTGCCATTAGCGGGGGGGCCAATGAGCAGTTCTTC,CASSAISGGANEQFF
TRBJ2-7,TRBD2,TRBV7-9,few,TGTGCCAGCAGCTTAAGCGGGGTTGCCTACGAGCAGTACTTC,CASSLSGVAYEQYF
TRBJ1-4,-,TRBV10-3,many,TGTGCCATCAGTGGCGGGGCTCTCGGCGCAACTAATGAAAAACTGTTTTTT,CAISGGALGATNEKLFF
TRBJ2-7,-,TRBV18,many,TGTGCCAGCTCACCACTAACTAGCCTGACCTCCTACGAGCAGTACTTC,CASSPLTSLTSYEQYF
TRBJ1-1,-,TRBV5-1,few,TGCGCCAGCAGCTTGGTTGGCAGGAACACTGAAGCTTTCTTT,CASSLVGRNTEAFF
TRBJ1-4,TRBD1,TRBV30,few,TGTGCCTGGAGCGCAGGGGGCGGTAATGAAAAACTGTTTTTT,CAWSAGGGNEKLFF
TRBJ1-2,-,TRBV27,-,TGTGCCAGCGGGCTCCAGGGGTATGGCTACACCTTC,CASGLQGYGYTF
TRBJ2-7,TRBD1,TRBV15,few,TGTGCCACCAGCCACGACGGGACAGTCAACGAGCAGTACTTC,CATSHDGTVNEQYF
TRBJ2-3,-,TRBV2,few,TGTGCCAGCAAAAGGACTGATTTAAGCACAGATACGCAGTATTTT,CASKRTDLSTDTQYF
TRBJ1-6,-,TRBV2,-,TGTGCCAGCAGTCTTCCCCCGTCGATGGGGATTGCACCCCTCCACTTT,CASSLPPSMGIAPLHF
TRBJ2-2,TRBD2,TRBV9,-,TGTGCCAGCAGCCCATTGTCTAGCGGGGGGTCCGGGGAGCTGTTTTTT,CASSPLSSGGSGELFF
TRBJ1-6,-,TRBV3-1,-,TGTGCCAGCAGCCAAGACGGGACAAAGACTTCACCCCTCCACTTT,CASSQDGTKTSPLHF
TRBJ1-6,TRBD1,TRBV27,many,TGTGCCAGCAGTCCGTCCCGGGACAGGGTCAATTCACCCCTCCACTTT,CASSPSRDRVNSPLHF
TRBJ2-1,-,TRBV5-1,few,TGCGCCAGCAGCCCCCCTAACAATGAGCAGTTCTTC,CASSPPNNEQFF
TRBJ1-2,-,TRBV4-3,many,TGCGCCAGCAGCCAAGACGTCCGAGAGGGGGGCTACACCTTC,CASSQDVREGGYTF
TRBJ2-7,-,TRBV12-3/TRBV12-4,-,TGTGCCAGCGGGGGGATCTTTTCGGGGGAGCAGTACTTC,CASGGIFSGEQYF
TRBJ1-1,-,TRBV7-9,-,TGTGCCAGCAGGTCAGTGAGTATGAACACTGAAGCTTTCTTT,CASRSVSMNTEAFF
TRBJ2-3,TRBD2,TRBV6-6,few,TGTGCCAGCACCTCAGCTCGGGCGGGGGTCCGGAATACGCAGTATTTT,CASTSARAGVRNTQYF
TRBJ1-4,-,TRBV12-3/TRBV12-4,few,TGTGCCAGCAGTTTAGCAGGCGTTAATGAAAAACTGTTTTTT,CASSLAGVNEKLFF
TRBJ1-2,-,TRBV3-1,few,TGTGCCAGCAGCCAAGACGACCCAAACAGCGGCTACACCTTC,CASSQDDPNSGYTF
TRBJ2-2,-,TRBV7-9,few,TGTGCCAGCAGCGATCCGAATATCGGGGAGCTGTTTTTT,CASSDPNIGELFF
TRBJ2-3,TRBD1,TRBV27,many,TGTGCCAGCAGTTTCGGACAGGATAGATGGGCAGATACGCAGTATTTT,CASSFGQDRWADTQYF
TRBJ2-3,-,TRBV27,-,TGTGCCAGCAGTTTGGTTGTAGGGTCGGGCACAGATACGCAGTATTTT,CASSLVVGSGTDTQYF
TRBJ1-6,-,TRBV20-1,-,TGCAGTGCGTTGGACAGAAGGGATTCACCCCTCCACTTT,CSALDRRDSPLHF
TRBJ1-1,-,TRBV9,-,TGTGCCAGCAGCCAGGATGGAAGGAAGGGGTTTGGCACTGAAGCTTTCTTT,CASSQDGRKGFGTEAFF
TRBJ2-1,TRBD2,TRBV5-1,-,TGCGCCAGCAGCGTTTTAGCGGGGGGGCCGGACAATGAGCAGTTCTTC,CASSVLAGGPDNEQFF
TRBJ2-1,TRBD1,TRBV9,many,TGTGCCAGCAGCGGAACCGGGACAGGGGGGTTCGATGAGCAGTTCTTC,CASSGTGTGGFDEQFF
TRBJ2-6,TRBD1,TRBV19,few,TGTGCCAGTACCCAAGGGACAGGGATCTCTGGGGCCAACGTCCGGACTTTC,CASTQGTGISGANVRTF
TRBJ2-7,TRBD1,TRBV20-1,many,TGCAGTGCTACAGGACAGGGTAACGAGCAGTACTTC,CSATGQGNEQYF
TRBJ1-4,-,TRBV24-1,many,TGTGCCACCAGTGAGGCAGGTGCAACTAATGAAAAACTGTTTTTT,CATSEAGATNEKLFF
TRBJ2-3,-,TRBV7-9,many,TGTGCCAGCAGCTTAGACAGTAACACAGATACGCAGTATTTT,CASSLDSNTDTQYF
TRBJ1-1,TRBD1,TRBV4-1,few,TGCGCCAGCAGCCATGTTTACGACAGGGGCACTGAAGCTTTCTTT,CASSHVYDRGTEAFF
TRBJ2-5,-,TRBV5-5,-,TGTGCCAGCAGCCGAGTCAGCAGACAAGAGACCCAGTACTTC,CASSRVSRQETQYF
TRBJ2-7,-,TRBV6-2/TRBV6-3,-,TGTGCCAGCAGTTACGGGAATGGCAATGAGCAGTACTTC,CASSYGNGNEQYF
TRBJ2-1,-,TRBV7-6,many,TGTGCCAGCAGCTCCTTCGCCAGGGAAGGGAATGAGCAGTTCTTC,CASSSFAREGNEQFF
TRBJ2-1,-,TRBV24-1,-,TGTGCCACCAGTGACCGGGGACTGGGGCCTAACAATGAGCAGTTCTTC,CATSDRGLGPNNEQFF
TRBJ2-7,TRBD1,TRBV7-8,-,TGTGCCAGCAGCGCGACCCACCTGGGACAGGGGAAGGACGAGCAGTACTTC,CASSATHLGQGKDEQYF
TRBJ2-7,-,TRBV7-2,few,TGTGCCAGCAGCTCGGGCGACAGGTACGAGCAGTACTTC,CASSSGDRYEQYF
TRBJ2-2,-,TRBV4-3,-,TGCGCCAGCAGCCAAGATAGGAAAACCGCGAACACCGGGGAGCTGTTTTTT,CASSQDRKTANTGELFF
TRBJ2-3,TRBD2,TRBV7-2,many,TGTGCCAGCAGCTCGGGACTAGCGGGCCGCACAGATACGCAGTATTTT,CASSSGLAGRTDTQYF
TRBJ1-2,-,TRBV30,few,TGTGCCTGGAGCAGAGGGGCGGACGGACTAGGCCACACCTTC,CAWSRGADGLGHTF
TRBJ2-7,TRBD1,TRBV28,-,TGTGCCGGCACTATAGGGGGCGGCCCCTACGAGCAGTACTTC,CAGTIGGGPYEQYF
TRBJ1-6,-,TRBV9,many,TGTGCCAGCAGCGTAGACTACAATTCACCCCTCCACTTT,CASSVDYNSPLHF
TRBJ1-6,-,TRBV7-9,-,TGTGCCAGCAGCCCGTACACCTTTCGGGATTCACCCCTCCACTTT,CASSPYTFRDSPLHF